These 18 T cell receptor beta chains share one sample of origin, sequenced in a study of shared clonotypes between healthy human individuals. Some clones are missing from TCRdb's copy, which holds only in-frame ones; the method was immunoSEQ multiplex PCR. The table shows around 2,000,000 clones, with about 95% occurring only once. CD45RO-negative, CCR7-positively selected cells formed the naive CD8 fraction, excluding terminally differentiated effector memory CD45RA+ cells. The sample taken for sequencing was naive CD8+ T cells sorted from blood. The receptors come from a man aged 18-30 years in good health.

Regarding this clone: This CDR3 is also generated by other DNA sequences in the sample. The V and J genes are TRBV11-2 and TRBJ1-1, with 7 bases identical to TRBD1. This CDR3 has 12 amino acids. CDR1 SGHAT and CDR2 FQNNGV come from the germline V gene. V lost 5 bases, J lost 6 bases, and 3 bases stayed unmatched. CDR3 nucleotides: TGTGCCAGCAGCCCGGGGACAGCTGAAGCTTTCTTT. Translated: CASSPGTAEAFF.

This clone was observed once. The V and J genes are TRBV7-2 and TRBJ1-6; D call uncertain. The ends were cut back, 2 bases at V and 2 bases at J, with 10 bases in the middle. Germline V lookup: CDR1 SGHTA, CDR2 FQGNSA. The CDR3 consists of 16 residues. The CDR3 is CASSLTGVTYNSPLHF. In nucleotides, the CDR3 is TGTGCCAGCAGCTTAACTGGGGTCACCTATAATTCACCCCTCCACTTT. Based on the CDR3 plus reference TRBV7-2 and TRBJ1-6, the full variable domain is GAGVSQSPSNKVTEKGKDVELRCDPISGHTALYWYRQSLGQGLEFLIYFQGNSAPDKSGLPSDRFSAERTGGSVSTLTIQRTQQEDSAVYLCASSLTGVTYNSPLHFGNGTRLTVT.

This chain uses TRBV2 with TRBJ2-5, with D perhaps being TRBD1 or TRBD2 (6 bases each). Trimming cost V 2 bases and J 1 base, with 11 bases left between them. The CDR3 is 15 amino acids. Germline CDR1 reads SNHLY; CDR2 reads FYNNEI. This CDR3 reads CASSEWSGAQETQYF. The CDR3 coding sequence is TGTGCCAGCAGTGAATGGTCGGGGGCCCAAGAGACCCAGTACTTC.

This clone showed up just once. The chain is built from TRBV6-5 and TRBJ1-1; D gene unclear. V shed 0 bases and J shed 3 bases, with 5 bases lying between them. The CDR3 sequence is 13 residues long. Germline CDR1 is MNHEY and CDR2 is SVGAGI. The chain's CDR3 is CASSYSRYTEAFF. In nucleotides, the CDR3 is TGTGCCAGCAGTTACTCGAGGTACACTGAAGCTTTCTTT.

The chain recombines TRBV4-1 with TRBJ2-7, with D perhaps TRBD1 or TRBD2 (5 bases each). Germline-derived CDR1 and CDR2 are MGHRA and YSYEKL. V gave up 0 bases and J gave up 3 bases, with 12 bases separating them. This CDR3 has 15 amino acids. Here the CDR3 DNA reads TGCGCCAGCAGCCAAGACCCCGGGACGAACTACGAGCAGTACTTC. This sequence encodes CASSQDPGTNYEQYF.

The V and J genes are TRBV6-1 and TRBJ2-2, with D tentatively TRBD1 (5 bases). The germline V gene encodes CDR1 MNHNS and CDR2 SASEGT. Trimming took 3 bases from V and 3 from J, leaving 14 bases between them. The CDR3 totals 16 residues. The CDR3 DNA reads TGTGCCAGCAGTGAGGTGGCAGGGTTCCACACCGGGGAGCTGTTTTTT. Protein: CASSEVAGFHTGELFF.

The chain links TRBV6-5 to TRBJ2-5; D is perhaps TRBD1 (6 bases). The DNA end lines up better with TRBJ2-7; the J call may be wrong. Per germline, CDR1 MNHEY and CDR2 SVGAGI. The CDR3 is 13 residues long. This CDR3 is CASTKGVGYEQYF. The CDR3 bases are TGTGCCAGCACCAAGGGGGTCGGATACGAGCAGTACTTC.

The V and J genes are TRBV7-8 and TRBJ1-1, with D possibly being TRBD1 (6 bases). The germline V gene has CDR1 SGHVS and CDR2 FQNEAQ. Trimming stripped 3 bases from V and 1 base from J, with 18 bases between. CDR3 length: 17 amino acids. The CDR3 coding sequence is TGTGCCAGCAGCTTCAATCTGGGGGGCTCCGAGAACACTGAAGCTTTCTTT. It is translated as CASSFNLGGSENTEAFF.

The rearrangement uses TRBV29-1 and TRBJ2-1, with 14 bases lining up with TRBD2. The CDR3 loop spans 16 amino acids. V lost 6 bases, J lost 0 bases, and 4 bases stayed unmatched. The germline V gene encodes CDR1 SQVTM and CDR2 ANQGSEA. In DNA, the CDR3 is TGCAGCGTGCCAGGGACTAGCGGGAGCTCCTACAATGAGCAGTTCTTC. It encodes CSVPGTSGSSYNEQFF.

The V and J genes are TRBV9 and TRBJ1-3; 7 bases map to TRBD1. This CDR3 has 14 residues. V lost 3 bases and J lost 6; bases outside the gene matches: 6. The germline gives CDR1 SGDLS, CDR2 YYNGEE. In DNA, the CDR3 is TGTGCCAGCAGCGATTCCGGGACAGCAAACACCATATATTTT. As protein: CASSDSGTANTIYF.

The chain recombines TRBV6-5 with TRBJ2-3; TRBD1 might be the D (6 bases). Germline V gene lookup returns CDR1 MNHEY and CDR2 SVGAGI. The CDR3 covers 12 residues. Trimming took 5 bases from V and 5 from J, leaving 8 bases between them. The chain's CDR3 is CASSPTGDTQYF. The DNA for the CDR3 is TGTGCCAGCAGTCCGACAGGAGATACGCAGTATTTT.

CDR3 coding DNA: TGTGCCAGCAGCCCGCCTAGCGGGTCCTACGAGCAGTACTTC. Encoded protein: CASSPPSGSYEQYF. The chain carries TRBV7-9 and TRBJ2-7; the match to TRBD2 covers 8 bases. Trimming removed 5 bases from V and 1 base from J; junction bases left unmatched: 4. Germline V CDR1 and CDR2: SEHNR, FQNEAQ (reference sequence). The CDR3 contains 14 residues.

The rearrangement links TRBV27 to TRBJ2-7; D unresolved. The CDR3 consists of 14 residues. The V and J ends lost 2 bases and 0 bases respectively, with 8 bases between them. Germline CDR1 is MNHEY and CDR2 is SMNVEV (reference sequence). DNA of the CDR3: TGTGCCAGCAGTTTAAATCCGACCTCCTACGAGCAGTACTTC. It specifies CASSLNPTSYEQYF.

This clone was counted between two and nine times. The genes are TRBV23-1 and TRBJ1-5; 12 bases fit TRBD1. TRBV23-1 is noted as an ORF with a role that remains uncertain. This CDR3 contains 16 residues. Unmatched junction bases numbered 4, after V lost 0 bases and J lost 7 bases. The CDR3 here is CASSQSGTGGRQPQHF. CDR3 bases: TGCGCCAGCAGTCAATCGGGGACAGGGGGCAGACAGCCCCAGCATTTT.

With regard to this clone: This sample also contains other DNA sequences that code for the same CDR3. DNA for the CDR3: TGTGCCAGCAGTTACTCGGCTAGCGGACGGACAGATACGCAGTATTTT. Protein product: CASSYSASGRTDTQYF. V usage is TRBV6-5 and J usage is TRBJ2-3, with 7 bases aligning to TRBD2. Trimming cost V 0 bases and J 3 bases; bases outside gene matches: 6. The V gene's germline CDR1 is MNHEY and CDR2 SVGAGI. This CDR3 contains 16 residues.

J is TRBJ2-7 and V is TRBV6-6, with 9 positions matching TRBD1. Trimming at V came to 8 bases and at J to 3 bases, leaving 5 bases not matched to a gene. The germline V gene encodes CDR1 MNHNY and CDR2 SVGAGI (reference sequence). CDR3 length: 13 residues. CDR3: CASGTGQDYEQYF. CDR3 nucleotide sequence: TGTGCCAGCGGGACAGGGCAGGACTACGAGCAGTACTTC.

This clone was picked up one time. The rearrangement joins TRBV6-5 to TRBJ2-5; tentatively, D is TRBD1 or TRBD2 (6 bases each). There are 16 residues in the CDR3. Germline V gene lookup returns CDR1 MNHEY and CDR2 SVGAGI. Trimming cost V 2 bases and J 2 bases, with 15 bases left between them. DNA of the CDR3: TGTGCCAGCAGTTACGACATTTGGGGGGCGCAAGAGACCCAGTACTTC. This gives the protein CASSYDIWGAQETQYF.

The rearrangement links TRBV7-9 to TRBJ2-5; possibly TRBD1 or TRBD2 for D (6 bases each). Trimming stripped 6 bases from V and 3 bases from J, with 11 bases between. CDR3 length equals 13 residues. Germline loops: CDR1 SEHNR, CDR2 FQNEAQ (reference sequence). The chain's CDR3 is CASRGGMEETQYF. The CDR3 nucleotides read TGTGCCAGCAGAGGGGGGATGGAAGAGACCCAGTACTTC.